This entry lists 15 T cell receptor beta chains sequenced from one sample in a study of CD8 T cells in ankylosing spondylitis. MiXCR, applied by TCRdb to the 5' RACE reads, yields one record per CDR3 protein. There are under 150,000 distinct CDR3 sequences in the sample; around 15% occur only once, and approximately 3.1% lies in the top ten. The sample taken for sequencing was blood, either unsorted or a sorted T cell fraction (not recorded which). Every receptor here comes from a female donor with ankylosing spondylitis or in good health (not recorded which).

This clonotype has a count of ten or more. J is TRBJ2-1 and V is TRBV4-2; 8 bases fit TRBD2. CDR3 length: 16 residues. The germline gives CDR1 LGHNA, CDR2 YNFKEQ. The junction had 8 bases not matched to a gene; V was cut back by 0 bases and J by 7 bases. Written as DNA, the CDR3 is TGTGCCAGCAGCCAAGATTTGGCGGGGGGCATGAATGAGCAGTTCTTC. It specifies CASSQDLAGGMNEQFF.

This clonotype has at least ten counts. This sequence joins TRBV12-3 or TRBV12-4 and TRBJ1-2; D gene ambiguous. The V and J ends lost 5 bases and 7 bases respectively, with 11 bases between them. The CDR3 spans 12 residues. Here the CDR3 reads CASSPVVGGYTF. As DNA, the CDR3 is TGTGCCAGCAGTCCCGTAGTGGGTGGCTACACCTTC.

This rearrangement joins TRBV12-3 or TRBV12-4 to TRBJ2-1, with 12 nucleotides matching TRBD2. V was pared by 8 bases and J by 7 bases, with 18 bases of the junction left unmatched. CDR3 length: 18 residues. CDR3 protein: CASPNPSGGAFLRNEQFF. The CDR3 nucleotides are TGTGCCAGCCCTAACCCTAGCGGGGGGGCCTTCCTTAGGAATGAGCAGTTCTTC.

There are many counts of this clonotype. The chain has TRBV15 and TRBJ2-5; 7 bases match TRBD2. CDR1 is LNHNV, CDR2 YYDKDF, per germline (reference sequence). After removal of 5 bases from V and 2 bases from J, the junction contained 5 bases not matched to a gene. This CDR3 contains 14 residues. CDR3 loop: CATSELARQETQYF. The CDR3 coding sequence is TGTGCCACCAGCGAACTAGCGAGACAAGAGACCCAGTACTTC.

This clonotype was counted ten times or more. CDR3 region: CASCTGFGNEKLFF. CDR3 DNA: TGTGCCAGCTGCACAGGGTTTGGTAATGAAAAACTGTTTTTT. The V call is TRBV12-3 or TRBV12-4, the J call TRBJ1-4, with D possibly TRBD1 on 6 matching bases. The CDR3 contains 14 residues. Trimming took 8 bases from V and 4 from J, leaving 14 bases between them.

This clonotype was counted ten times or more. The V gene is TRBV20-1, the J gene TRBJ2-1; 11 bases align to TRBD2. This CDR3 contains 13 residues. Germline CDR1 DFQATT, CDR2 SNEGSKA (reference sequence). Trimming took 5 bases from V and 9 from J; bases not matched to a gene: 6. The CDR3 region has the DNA TGCAGTGCTTTAGCGGGGGGGCTCCTTGAGCAGTTCTTC. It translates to CSALAGGLLEQFF.

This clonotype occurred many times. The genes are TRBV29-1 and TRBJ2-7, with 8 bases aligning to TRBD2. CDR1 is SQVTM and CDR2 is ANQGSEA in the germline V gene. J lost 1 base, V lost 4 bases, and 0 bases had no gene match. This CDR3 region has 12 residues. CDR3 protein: CSVGLASYEQYF. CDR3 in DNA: TGCAGCGTTGGACTAGCGTCCTACGAGCAGTACTTC.

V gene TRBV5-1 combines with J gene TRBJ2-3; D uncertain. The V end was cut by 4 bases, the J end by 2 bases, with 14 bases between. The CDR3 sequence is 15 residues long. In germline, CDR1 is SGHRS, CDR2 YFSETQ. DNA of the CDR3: TGCGCCAGCAGCCGGCGTGAGCCACCCACAGATACGCAGTATTTT. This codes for CASSRREPPTDTQYF.

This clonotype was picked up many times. CDR3 amino acids: CSVDGGLQVSWGSSYF. The CDR3 DNA reads TGCAGCGTTGATGGGGGACTACAGGTATCCTGGGGTTCCAGTTATTTT. The gene calls are TRBV29-1 and TRBJ2-3; 7 bases match TRBD2. Germline values: CDR1 SQVTM, CDR2 ANQGSEA. The CDR3 totals 16 residues. V was pared by 3 bases and J by 15 bases, with 24 bases of the junction left unmatched.

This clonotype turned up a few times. CDR3 coding DNA: TGCGCCAGCAGCCCGGACGGTAGCAATCAGCCCCAGCATTTT. This translates into CASSPDGSNQPQHF. This sequence joins TRBV5-1 and TRBJ1-5; D unresolved. Trimming took off 4 bases at V and 0 bases at J, with 8 bases between the two ends. This CDR3 contains 14 residues. The germline V gene encodes CDR1 SGHRS and CDR2 YFSETQ.

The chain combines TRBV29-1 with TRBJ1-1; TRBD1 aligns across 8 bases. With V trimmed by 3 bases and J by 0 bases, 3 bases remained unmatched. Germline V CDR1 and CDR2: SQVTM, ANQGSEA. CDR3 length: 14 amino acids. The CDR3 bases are TGCAGCGTTGACCGACAGGGGTTGAACACTGAAGCTTTCTTT. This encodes CSVDRQGLNTEAFF. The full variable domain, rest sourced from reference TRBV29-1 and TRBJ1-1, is SAVISQKPSRDICQRGTSLTIQCQVDSQVTMMFWYRQQPGQSLTLIATANQGSEATYESGFVIDKFPISRPNLTFSTLTVSNMSPEDSSIYLCSVDRQGLNTEAFFGQGTRLTVV.

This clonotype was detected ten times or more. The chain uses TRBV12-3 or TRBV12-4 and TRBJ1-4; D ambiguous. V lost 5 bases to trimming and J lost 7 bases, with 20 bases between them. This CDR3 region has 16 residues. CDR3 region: CASSLTSGSRGEKLFF. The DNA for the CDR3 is TGTGCCAGCAGTCTAACATCGGGATCGCGGGGTGAAAAACTGTTTTTT.

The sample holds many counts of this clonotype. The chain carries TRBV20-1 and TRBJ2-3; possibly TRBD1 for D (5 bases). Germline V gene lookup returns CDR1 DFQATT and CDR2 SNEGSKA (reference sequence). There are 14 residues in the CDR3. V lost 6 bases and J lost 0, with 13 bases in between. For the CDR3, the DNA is TGCAGTGCGAAGCAGGGATATAGCACAGATACGCAGTATTTT. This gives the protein CSAKQGYSTDTQYF.

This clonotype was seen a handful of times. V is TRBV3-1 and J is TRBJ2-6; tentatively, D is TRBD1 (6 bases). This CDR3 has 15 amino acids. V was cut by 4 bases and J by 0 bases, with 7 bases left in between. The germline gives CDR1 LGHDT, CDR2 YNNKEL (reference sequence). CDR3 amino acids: CASSRGGSGANVLTF. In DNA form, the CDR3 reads TGTGCCAGCAGCCGAGGGGGCTCTGGGGCCAACGTCCTGACTTTC.

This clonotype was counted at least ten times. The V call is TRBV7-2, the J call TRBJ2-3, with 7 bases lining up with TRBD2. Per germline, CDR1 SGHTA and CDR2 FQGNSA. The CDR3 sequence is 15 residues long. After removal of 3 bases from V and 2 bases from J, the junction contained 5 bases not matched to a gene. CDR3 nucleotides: TGTGCCAGCAGCTTTAGGCGGGGGTACACAGATACGCAGTATTTT. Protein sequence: CASSFRRGYTDTQYF.